The 31 T cell receptor beta chains presented below share a single source sample, sequenced in a study of blood T cell repertoires in COVID-19. Sequencing used immunoSEQ multiplex PCR; TCRdb keeps in-frame clones, though not all of them. The sample lists under 350,000 clones, approximately 87% occurring once. The sequencing input was peripheral blood. These receptors all come from a man aged 60 to 69 who had recovered from COVID-19.

In this sample, this clone turned up a few times. The chain carries TRBV5-6 and TRBJ1-1, with D possibly being TRBD1 (6 bases). Germline V gene sequence: CDR1 SGHDT, CDR2 YYEEEE. The CDR3 runs to 16 residues. The V end was cut by 3 bases, the J end by 0 bases, with 15 bases between. CDR3 nucleotides: TGTGCCAGCAGCTATTACACAGGGCGCGTGAACACTGAAGCTTTCTTT. Translating it yields CASSYYTGRVNTEAFF. Complete variable domain (other parts from reference TRBV5-6 and TRBJ1-1): DAGVTQSPTHLIKTRGQQVTLRCSPKSGHDTVSWYQQALGQGPQFIFQYYEEEERQRGNFPDRFSGHQFPNYSSELNVNALLLGDSALYLCASSYYTGRVNTEAFFGQGTRLTVV.

The V gene is TRBV6-5, the J gene TRBJ1-5; D is undetermined. V lost 7 bases and J lost 3, with 16 bases in between. The germline gives CDR1 MNHEY, CDR2 SVGAGI. This CDR3 region has 15 residues. The CDR3 protein is CASKTESTSNQPQHF. In nucleotides, the CDR3 is TGTGCCAGCAAAACAGAATCTACGTCCAATCAGCCCCAGCATTTT.

The CDR3 is CASRKRLLSSYNEQFF. The CDR3 DNA sequence: TGTGCCAGCAGGAAAAGACTGCTGAGCTCCTACAATGAGCAGTTCTTC. The chain uses TRBV5-6 and TRBJ2-1; D uncertain. The CDR3 has 16 amino acids. Per the germline V gene, CDR1 is SGHDT and CDR2 is YYEEEE. Trimming shortened V by 5 bases and J by 0 bases, and 15 bases separated the two germline ends.

V is TRBV19 and J is TRBJ1-3; D not resolved. The CDR3 totals 14 residues. Deletions cut 7 bases from V and 4 bases from J, with 14 bases between. Germline CDR1 LNHDA, CDR2 SQIVND (reference sequence). The CDR3 here is CASTGLVFGNTIYF. The CDR3 region has the DNA TGTGCCAGTACGGGTTTGGTATTCGGAAACACCATATATTTT.

The chain recombines TRBV30 with TRBJ2-7, with 7 bases fitting TRBD2. V dropped 2 bases and J dropped 11; count of bases not matched to a gene: 6. The V gene's germline CDR1 is GTSNPN and CDR2 SVGIG (reference sequence). CDR3 length: 11 amino acids. CDR3: CAWSLAGREYF. CDR3 DNA: TGTGCCTGGAGTTTAGCGGGTCGGGAGTACTTC.

The V call is TRBV2, the J call TRBJ1-5; D is unresolved. The CDR3 has 15 amino acids. Between the trimmed V and J ends, which lost 5 bases and 0 bases, there was a span of 11 bases. Germline V gene sequence: CDR1 SNHLY, CDR2 FYNNEI. The CDR3 sequence: CASSSEMGSNQPQHF. CDR3 nucleotide sequence: TGTGCCAGCAGTTCGGAGATGGGTAGCAATCAGCCCCAGCATTTT. Filled out from reference TRBV2 and TRBJ1-5, the complete variable domain reads EPEVTQTPSHQVTQMGQEVILRCVPISNHLYFYWYRQILGQKVEFLVSFYNNEISEKSEIFDDQFSVERPDGSNFTLKIRSTKLEDSAMYFCASSSEMGSNQPQHFGDGTRLSIL.

The rearrangement joins TRBV30 to TRBJ2-7; D perhaps matches TRBD2 (5 bases). The CDR3 totals 13 residues. The germline CDR1 and CDR2 sequences are GTSNPN and SVGIG (reference sequence). Trimming shortened V by 3 bases and J by 2 bases, and 11 bases separated the two germline ends. The CDR3 region is CAWRATGTYEQYF. The CDR3 DNA is TGTGCCTGGAGGGCGACGGGAACCTACGAGCAGTACTTC.

The V call is TRBV7-2, the J call TRBJ1-1, with 7 bases that match TRBD1. This CDR3 contains 16 residues. Germline CDR1 SGHTA, CDR2 FQGNSA. Losses at the gene ends were 5 bases for V and 0 bases for J; bases not matched to a gene: 9. CDR3 DNA: TGTGCCAGCAGCCCAATGACAGGGAATGTGAACACTGAAGCTTTCTTT. It is translated as CASSPMTGNVNTEAFF. The variable domain in full, with the rest retrieved from reference TRBV7-2 and TRBJ1-1, is GAGVSQSPSNKVTEKGKDVELRCDPISGHTALYWYRQSLGQGLEFLIYFQGNSAPDKSGLPSDRFSAERTGGSVSTLTIQRTQQEDSAVYLCASSPMTGNVNTEAFFGQGTRLTVV.

The chain links TRBV7-9 to TRBJ1-1; 8 bases fit TRBD1. The germline gives CDR1 SEHNR, CDR2 FQNEAQ (reference sequence). J gave up 1 base and V 5 bases, and 9 bases lay outside the gene matches. The CDR3 sequence is 16 residues long. The CDR3: CASSLGQGLANTEAFF. Here the CDR3 DNA reads TGTGCCAGCAGCCTCGGACAGGGCCTGGCGAACACTGAAGCTTTCTTT.

This clone occurred a few times. V and J are TRBV6-1 and TRBJ2-2; possibly TRBD1 for D (5 bases). In germline, CDR1 is MNHNS, CDR2 SASEGT. The CDR3 consists of 15 residues. V gave up 3 bases and J gave up 1 base, with 9 bases separating them. CDR3 bases: TGTGCCAGCAGTGAGTACAGGAGGAACACCGGGGAGCTGTTTTTT. Amino acid sequence: CASSEYRRNTGELFF.

The chain carries TRBV4-1 and TRBJ1-5; 8 bases match TRBD1. This CDR3 contains 15 residues. Germline V gene lookup returns CDR1 MGHRA and CDR2 YSYEKL. V dropped 4 bases and J dropped 11; count of bases not matched to a gene: 13. CDR3 in DNA: TGCGCCAGCAGCCCCCGGGACAGGATTTCGGAGGCCCAGCATTTT. This translates into CASSPRDRISEAQHF.

The gene calls are TRBV10-1 and TRBJ2-1, with TRBD1 matching 8 bases. V dropped 2 bases and J dropped 4; count of bases not matched to a gene: 4. CDR3 length: 15 amino acids. Germline V gives CDR1 WNHNN, CDR2 SYGVQD (reference sequence). CDR3 sequence: CASSEGRGQYNEQFF. CDR3 bases: TGCGCCAGCAGTGAGGGCAGGGGGCAATACAATGAGCAGTTCTTC.

As concerns this clone: The junction differs from germline at one of its ends, possibly a read error. This chain links TRBV12-3 or TRBV12-4 with TRBJ2-3; perhaps TRBD2 as D (6 bases). This CDR3 region has 12 residues. CDR3: CASSSLADTQYF. The CDR3, as DNA: TGTGCCAGCAGTTCACTAGCAGACACGCAGTATTTT.

V is TRBV3-1 (or the pseudogene TRBV3-2) and J is TRBJ2-7; 9 positions agree with TRBD1. The CDR3 is 15 residues long. V lost 5 bases to trimming and J lost 1 base; unmatched junction nucleotides: 6. In germline, CDR1 is LGHDT, CDR2 YNNKEL (reference sequence). The CDR3 is CASSFGTGRSYEQYF. CDR3 sequence (DNA): TGTGCCAGCAGCTTCGGGACAGGGAGATCCTACGAGCAGTACTTC.

This chain connects TRBV12-3 or TRBV12-4 to TRBJ1-2; D call uncertain. The CDR3 sequence is 13 residues long. V was trimmed by 6 bases and J by 8 bases, leaving 16 bases between them. CDR3 in amino acids: CASSETRLEGYTF. In DNA, the CDR3 is TGTGCCAGCAGCGAAACACGTCTGGAGGGCTACACCTTC.

V is TRBV11-2 and J is TRBJ1-2; 7 nucleotides agree with TRBD1. Germline-derived CDR1 and CDR2 are SGHAT and FQNNGV. After removal of 6 bases from V and 8 bases from J, the junction contained 18 bases not matched to a gene. CDR3 length: 16 residues. CDR3: CASSTFRRGQRWGYTF. CDR3 sequence (DNA): TGTGCCAGCAGTACATTCAGAAGGGGGCAACGATGGGGCTACACCTTC.

The V and J genes are TRBV10-1 and TRBJ2-7, with D tentatively TRBD2 (5 bases). The germline gives CDR1 WNHNN, CDR2 SYGVQD (reference sequence). This CDR3 is 10 amino acids long. The V gene lost 5 bases and the J gene lost 7 bases, with 6 bases spanning the gap. The CDR3 loop reads CASSREEQYF. The CDR3 DNA reads as TGCGCCAGCAGTCGGGAAGAGCAGTACTTC.

The chain links TRBV7-9 to TRBJ1-2; TRBD1 matches at 8 bases. With V trimmed by 1 base and J by 2 bases, 6 bases remained unmatched. This CDR3 spans 16 amino acids. CDR1 SEHNR and CDR2 FQNEAQ come from the germline V gene (reference sequence). The chain's CDR3 is CASSLDSGQGNYGYTF. CDR3 DNA: TGTGCCAGCAGCTTAGATAGTGGACAGGGCAACTATGGCTACACCTTC.

This clone was seen only a few times. The chain joins TRBV19 to TRBJ1-5, with TRBD1 as a possible D gene (5 bases). Germline V lookup: CDR1 LNHDA, CDR2 SQIVND (reference sequence). This CDR3 spans 14 amino acids. Trimming took off 7 bases at V and 1 base at J, with 11 bases between the two ends. The CDR3 region is CASKEGPSNQPQHF. CDR3 sequence (DNA): TGTGCCAGTAAGGAGGGACCCAGCAATCAGCCCCAGCATTTT.

The CDR3 is CASSPLRTAQETQYF. For the CDR3, the DNA is TGTGCCAGCAGCCCCTTACGGACAGCTCAAGAGACCCAGTACTTC. This chain connects TRBV7-8 to TRBJ2-5, with a tentative D call TRBD1 (6 bases). Trimming took 5 bases from V and 2 from J, leaving 15 bases between them. The CDR3 runs 15 residues. Germline lookup yields CDR1 SGHVS and CDR2 FQNEAQ.

This clone was found once. This chain connects TRBV18 to TRBJ2-1; 11 bases fit TRBD2. Trimming cost V 3 bases and J 0 bases; bases outside gene matches: 7. Germline CDR1 KGHSH, CDR2 LQKENI. The CDR3 is 18 amino acids. Here the CDR3 reads CASSPFLAGGRSYNEQFF. CDR3 nucleotides: TGTGCCAGCTCACCGTTTCTAGCGGGGGGCCGCTCCTACAATGAGCAGTTCTTC.

The chain uses TRBV7-9 and TRBJ2-1, with a tentative D call TRBD1 (6 bases). The CDR3 is 13 residues long. The V gene's germline CDR1 is SEHNR and CDR2 FQNEAQ (reference sequence). V lost 5 bases and J 7 bases, leaving 12 bases between the germline ends. The CDR3 DNA is TGTGCCAGCAGCCACAGGGATTGGAATGAGCAGTTCTTC. This encodes CASSHRDWNEQFF.

The V call is TRBV5-5, the J call TRBJ1-1, with TRBD1 matching 7 bases. The CDR3 runs to 15 residues. Unmatched junction bases numbered 6, after V lost 2 bases and J lost 2 bases. Germline assignment: CDR1 SGHKS and CDR2 YYEKEE (reference sequence). The chain's CDR3 is CASSFRTGKNTEAFF. DNA for the CDR3: TGTGCCAGCAGCTTCAGGACAGGAAAAAACACTGAAGCTTTCTTT.

This clone was seen more than once but under ten times. The V call is TRBV5-1, the J call TRBJ2-5, with TRBD2 matching over 12 bases. Germline assignment: CDR1 SGHRS and CDR2 YFSETQ. This CDR3 region has 16 residues. V lost 2 bases, J lost 4 bases, and 6 bases stayed unmatched. CDR3 protein: CASSFQLAGGGETQYF. The DNA for the CDR3 is TGCGCCAGCAGCTTCCAACTAGCGGGAGGAGGAGAGACCCAGTACTTC.

This clone was recorded only once. The rearrangement joins TRBV19 to TRBJ2-3; 8 bases map to TRBD2. This CDR3 is 15 amino acids long. Germline assignment: CDR1 LNHDA and CDR2 SQIVND (reference sequence). V was clipped by 4 bases and J by 6 bases; unmatched bases: 9. CDR3 nucleotides: TGTGCCAGTAGTACCTACGGGAGGGCGGTTGATACGCAGTATTTT. Translated: CASSTYGRAVDTQYF. Drawing the rest from reference TRBV19 and TRBJ2-3, the complete variable domain is DGGITQSPKYLFRKEGQNVTLSCEQNLNHDAMYWYRQDPGQGLRLIYYSQIVNDFQKGDIAEGYSVSREKKESFPLTVTSAQKNPTAFYLCASSTYGRAVDTQYFGPGTRLTVL.

The gene calls are TRBV18 and TRBJ1-5; the D is unclear. The V end was cut by 0 bases, the J end by 4 bases, with 7 bases between. The germline CDR1 and CDR2 sequences are KGHSH and LQKENI. This CDR3 contains 14 residues. The DNA of the CDR3 is TGTGCCAGCTCACCACCCTCCACAAATCAGCCCCAGCATTTT. The encoded protein is CASSPPSTNQPQHF.

The chain employs TRBV19 and TRBJ2-4; possibly TRBD2 for D (5 bases). V shed 3 bases and J shed 0 bases, with 9 bases lying between them. Germline lookup yields CDR1 LNHDA and CDR2 SQIVND (reference sequence). The CDR3 runs to 15 residues. CDR3 sequence (DNA): TGTGCCAGTAGTATTCAGGACTTAGCCAAAAACATTCAGTACTTC. It encodes CASSIQDLAKNIQYF.

The chain joins TRBV7-9 to TRBJ2-1; 9 bases line up with TRBD2. V gave up 2 bases and J gave up 9 bases; unmatched junction bases: 8. The CDR3 consists of 15 residues. Per germline, CDR1 SEHNR and CDR2 FQNEAQ (reference sequence). The CDR3 protein is CASSLLAGGPGEQFF. CDR3 nucleotide sequence: TGTGCCAGCAGCTTACTTGCGGGAGGGCCAGGTGAGCAGTTCTTC. Looking up the rest from reference TRBV7-9 and TRBJ2-1 gives the full variable domain: DTGVSQNPRHKITKRGQNVTFRCDPISEHNRLYWYRQTLGQGPEFLTYFQNEAQLEKSRLLSDRFSAERPKGSFSTLEIQRTEQGDSAMYLCASSLLAGGPGEQFFGPGTRLTVL.

The chain joins TRBV7-2 to TRBJ2-3; D not resolved. Germline CDR1 and CDR2: SGHTA and FQGNSA. This CDR3 spans 15 amino acids. The V end was cut by 1 base, the J end by 0 bases, with 8 bases between. This CDR3 is CASSLGRSSTDTQYF. DNA of the CDR3: TGTGCCAGCAGCTTAGGCAGGTCTAGCACAGATACGCAGTATTTT.

J is TRBJ1-5 and V is TRBV19; 9 bases line up with TRBD1. Germline lookup yields CDR1 LNHDA and CDR2 SQIVND (reference sequence). The trim removed 4 bases at V and 6 bases at J, leaving 7 bases unmatched. CDR3 length equals 15 residues. The CDR3 loop is CASSTGTGIGQPQHF. The CDR3, as DNA: TGTGCCAGTAGTACCGGGACAGGGATTGGTCAGCCCCAGCATTTT. The whole variable domain, remainder taken from reference TRBV19 and TRBJ1-5, is DGGITQSPKYLFRKEGQNVTLSCEQNLNHDAMYWYRQDPGQGLRLIYYSQIVNDFQKGDIAEGYSVSREKKESFPLTVTSAQKNPTAFYLCASSTGTGIGQPQHFGDGTRLSIL.

The chain combines TRBV27 with TRBJ2-1; 8 bases are shared with TRBD2. From germline, CDR1 is MNHEY and CDR2 SMNVEV (reference sequence). CDR3 size: 15 residues. The J segment lost 8 bases and the V segment lost 2 bases, leaving 8 bases of the junction unmatched. Written as DNA, the CDR3 is TGTGCCAGCAGTTTACAGGGACTAGTTGGTTATGAGCAGTTCTTC. Amino acid sequence: CASSLQGLVGYEQFF.